Below, 30 T cell receptor beta chains from the same sample are listed, as sequenced in a study of blood T cell repertoires in COVID-19. Libraries were prepared by immunoSEQ multiplex PCR; TCRdb keeps only in-frame clonotypes and omits some of them. The repertoire holds 350,000 to 400,000 clones, with more than 70% as singletons. Sequencing input: peripheral blood. The receptor source for this set is a woman aged 25-40 years with COVID-19, enrolled during active disease.

The chain is built from TRBV5-1 and TRBJ1-6, with no clear D. Germline-derived CDR1 and CDR2 are SGHRS and YFSETQ. The V gene lost 3 bases and the J gene lost 8 bases, with 12 bases spanning the gap. The CDR3 contains 14 residues. CDR3 loop: CASSSGFNDSPLHF. As DNA, the CDR3 is TGCGCCAGCAGCTCGGGGTTTAACGATTCACCCCTCCACTTT.

V usage is TRBV3-1 (or the pseudogene TRBV3-2) and J usage is TRBJ2-3; D call uncertain. Trimming cost V 4 bases and J 5 bases, with 7 bases left between them. This CDR3 spans 12 amino acids. Germline V gene data show CDR1 as LGHDT and CDR2 as YNNKEL (reference sequence). The CDR3 reads CASSLLLDTQYF. In DNA form, the CDR3 reads TGTGCCAGCAGCCTCCTGTTAGATACGCAGTATTTT.

The rearrangement uses TRBV5-1 and TRBJ2-7; TRBD2 matches 8 bases. Germline V gene sequence: CDR1 SGHRS, CDR2 YFSETQ. J was trimmed by 6 bases and V by 1 base; bases with no gene match: 6. The CDR3 contains 14 residues. CDR3 protein: CASSLSLAGTEQYV. The CDR3 DNA follows: TGCGCCAGCAGCTTGTCGCTAGCGGGCACCGAGCAGTACGTC.

Turning to this clone: A read error may account for a junction end that differs from germline. The chain combines TRBV2 with TRBJ2-7, with D maybe TRBD1 (6 bases). This CDR3 contains 11 residues. Germline V gene lookup returns CDR1 SNHLY and CDR2 FYNNEI. Here the CDR3 DNA reads TGTGCCAGCAGGGAAGACAGGGAGCAGTACTTC. Translating it yields CASREDREQYF.

V usage is TRBV10-3 and J usage is TRBJ2-4, with a weak D call TRBD1 (7 bases). Looked up from germline, CDR1 is ENHRY and CDR2 is SYGVKD. V lost 2 bases to trimming and J lost 5 bases, with 16 bases between them. This CDR3 comprises 16 residues. The CDR3 spells CAISEGNQGGQNIQYF. The DNA of the CDR3 is TGTGCCATCAGTGAGGGTAACCAGGGGGGACAAAACATTCAGTACTTC.

The chain joins TRBV27 to TRBJ2-7; 9 bases fit TRBD1. V shed 6 bases and J 2 bases; nucleotides not matched to a gene: 11. The length of the CDR3 is 16 residues. CDR1 MNHEY and CDR2 SMNVEV come from the germline V gene (reference sequence). CDR3 sequence: CASRPAGTGKAYEQYV. The CDR3 coding sequence is TGTGCCAGCAGGCCTGCCGGGACAGGGAAAGCCTACGAGCAGTACGTC.

The chain has TRBV11-3 and TRBJ2-2; tentatively, D is TRBD2 (5 bases). Trimming removed 2 bases at V and 5 bases at J, with 18 bases between. The germline V gene encodes CDR1 SGHNT and CDR2 YENEEA. This CDR3 is 17 amino acids long. The DNA of the CDR3 is TGTGCCAGCAGCTTACGACGGCGGCCCCCGGGAACCGGGGAGCTGTTTTTT. It codes for CASSLRRRPPGTGELFF.

The V and J genes are TRBV13 and TRBJ1-1; 7 positions match TRBD1. From germline, CDR1 is PRHDT and CDR2 FYEKMQ (reference sequence). This CDR3 region has 15 residues. Trimming took 0 bases from V and 4 from J; bases not matched to a gene: 5. The DNA for the CDR3 is TGTGCCAGCAGCTTAGGCGAACAGGGGATCACTGAAGCTTTCTTT. Its translation: CASSLGEQGITEAFF.

This chain uses TRBV19 with TRBJ1-6, with 10 bases fitting TRBD1. Germline V gene sequence: CDR1 LNHDA, CDR2 SQIVND (reference sequence). V gave up 5 bases and J gave up 11 bases; unmatched junction bases: 6. The CDR3 extends over 14 amino acids. CDR3 DNA sequence: TGTGCCAGTAGTGGGGGACAGGGGTGGACACCCCTCCACTTT. This encodes CASSGGQGWTPLHF.

J is TRBJ2-1 and V is TRBV3-1 (or the pseudogene TRBV3-2), with TRBD2 as a possible D gene (6 bases). There are 15 residues in the CDR3. The germline V and J ends were trimmed by 0 bases and 6 bases, with 12 bases remaining between them. The germline CDR1 and CDR2 sequences are LGHDT and YNNKEL (reference sequence). CDR3 DNA: TGTGCCAGCAGCCAAGACGGGGGATGGGCCAATGAGCAGTTCTTC. Residues: CASSQDGGWANEQFF.

About this clone: One junction end does not reproduce the germline sequence, and a read error may be involved. The J gene is TRBJ2-1, the V gene TRBV6-5; tentative D call: TRBD2 (6 bases). The germline V gene encodes CDR1 MNHEY and CDR2 SVGAGI. There are 13 residues in the CDR3. CDR3 sequence reads: CASRERKGSREVF. DNA for the CDR3: TGTGCCAGCCGGGAGAGGAAGGGATCTAGAGAGGTCTTC.

The chain joins TRBV4-3 to TRBJ1-5; maybe TRBD1 (6 bases). CDR3 size: 15 residues. Trimming stripped 1 base from V and 6 bases from J, with 13 bases between. Germline V gene sequence: CDR1 LGHNA, CDR2 YSLEER. CDR3 DNA: TGCGCCAGCAGCCAAGCCAGGGGTGGCGGTCAGCCCCAGCATTTT. Protein product: CASSQARGGGQPQHF.

The chain has TRBV3-1 (or the pseudogene TRBV3-2) and TRBJ1-6, with 8 positions matching TRBD1. The germline CDR1 and CDR2 sequences are LGHDT and YNNKEL (reference sequence). CDR3 length equals 14 residues. V dropped 4 bases and J dropped 8; count of bases not matched to a gene: 4. CDR3 sequence (DNA): TGTGCCAGCAGCCGACAGGGGAGTGATTCACCCCTCCACTTT. Protein product: CASSRQGSDSPLHF.

The rearrangement links TRBV10-3 to TRBJ2-5; 10 positions match TRBD1. V shed 11 bases and J 5 bases; nucleotides not matched to a gene: 8. Per the germline V gene, CDR1 is ENHRY and CDR2 is SYGVKD. This CDR3 has 13 amino acids. CDR3 in amino acids: CAGGPGQGETQYF. For the CDR3, the DNA is TGTGCCGGGGGGCCGGGACAGGGGGAGACCCAGTACTTC.

The chain joins TRBV11-1 to TRBJ2-7; 8 bases match TRBD1. The CDR3 is made up of 14 amino acids. V lost 2 bases and J lost 5; bases outside the gene matches: 5. Germline V CDR1 and CDR2: SGHAT, FQDESV (reference sequence). CDR3 sequence: CASSLTQGGHEQYF. In DNA, the CDR3 is TGTGCCAGCAGCTTAACACAGGGGGGACACGAGCAGTACTTC.

In its sample, this clone is medium-sized (0.01 to 0.1%). The gene calls are TRBV6-1 and TRBJ1-4; no clear D. CDR1 is MNHNS and CDR2 is SASEGT in the germline V gene. The CDR3 spans 15 residues. V lost 0 bases and J 8 bases, leaving 13 bases between the germline ends. CDR3: CASSEASGSGEKLFF. CDR3 DNA sequence: TGTGCCAGCAGTGAAGCTTCGGGGAGTGGCGAAAAACTGTTTTTT.

V and J are TRBV4-1 and TRBJ1-5, with 7 bases that match TRBD1. J was trimmed by 6 bases and V by 3 bases; bases with no gene match: 8. Germline V gives CDR1 MGHRA, CDR2 YSYEKL. The CDR3 has 15 amino acids. The DNA for the CDR3 is TGCGCCAGCAGCCATCTCCCGACAGGGACTCAGCCCCAGCATTTT. It encodes CASSHLPTGTQPQHF.

V is TRBV7-2 and J is TRBJ2-2; D gene ambiguous. V dropped 2 bases and J dropped 9 bases, with 13 bases sitting between them. The germline CDR1 and CDR2 sequences are SGHTA and FQGNSA. The CDR3 consists of 14 residues. The CDR3 coding sequence is TGTGCCAGCAGCTTAAGTTGGCAAGCGAGGGAGCTGTTTTTT. Residues: CASSLSWQARELFF. Using reference TRBV7-2 and TRBJ2-2 for the parts outside the CDR3, the full variable domain is GAGVSQSPSNKVTEKGKDVELRCDPISGHTALYWYRQSLGQGLEFLIYFQGNSAPDKSGLPSDRFSAERTGGSVSTLTIQRTQQEDSAVYLCASSLSWQARELFFGEGSRLTVL.

The chain carries TRBV19 and TRBJ1-3; the D is unclear. Trimming left V 3 bases short and J 1 base short, with 10 bases between. CDR1 is LNHDA and CDR2 is SQIVND in the germline V gene (reference sequence). The length of the CDR3 is 15 residues. The CDR3 is CASSIPSGSGNTIYF. The CDR3 bases are TGTGCCAGTAGTATCCCATCAGGATCTGGAAACACCATATATTTT.

In this sample, this clone turned up once. This rearrangement joins TRBV10-3 to TRBJ1-2; 7 nucleotides match TRBD1. Trimming removed 0 bases from V and 4 bases from J; junction bases left unmatched: 2. Germline V gene sequence: CDR1 ENHRY, CDR2 SYGVKD. The CDR3 consists of 14 residues. CDR3 sequence: CAISESTGTYGYTF. The CDR3 DNA is TGTGCCATCAGTGAGTCGACAGGGACCTATGGCTACACCTTC.

The chain links TRBV6-2 or TRBV6-3 to TRBJ2-1; a weak D match, TRBD2 (6 bases). The germline CDR1 and CDR2 sequences are MNHEY and SVGEGT. CDR3 length: 18 amino acids. V lost 6 bases to trimming and J lost 1 base, with 22 bases between them. The CDR3 loop is CASSPVSNGGWSYNEQFF. CDR3 in DNA: TGTGCCAGCAGCCCAGTTTCAAACGGGGGTTGGTCCTACAATGAGCAGTTCTTC.

This chain's CDR3 is CASSRSDRDSNQPQHF. The CDR3 DNA sequence: TGTGCCAGCAGCAGGTCGGACAGGGATAGCAATCAGCCCCAGCATTTT. This rearrangement joins TRBV7-9 to TRBJ1-5; the match to TRBD1 covers 8 bases. Losses at the gene ends were 5 bases for V and 0 bases for J; bases not matched to a gene: 6. Per the germline V gene, CDR1 is SEHNR and CDR2 is FQNEAQ (reference sequence). This CDR3 is 16 amino acids long.

This chain connects TRBV2 to TRBJ1-2; D is uncertain. V lost 7 bases, J lost 4 bases, and 13 bases lay in between. CDR1 and CDR2 (germline): SNHLY, FYNNEI. CDR3 length: 13 residues. This chain's CDR3 is CASTPWEFYGYTF. For the CDR3, the DNA is TGTGCCAGCACCCCGTGGGAGTTCTATGGCTACACCTTC. Filled out from reference TRBV2 and TRBJ1-2, the complete variable domain reads EPEVTQTPSHQVTQMGQEVILRCVPISNHLYFYWYRQILGQKVEFLVSFYNNEISEKSEIFDDQFSVERPDGSNFTLKIRSTKLEDSAMYFCASTPWEFYGYTFGSGTRLTVV.

The chain carries TRBV4-3 and TRBJ2-1, with 11 bases aligning to TRBD2. Germline trimming cut 1 base from V and 10 bases from J; bases unmatched to any gene: 6. Germline CDR1 and CDR2: LGHNA and YSLEER. The CDR3 is made up of 15 amino acids. CDR3 residues: CASSQGGLADGEQFF. Here the CDR3 DNA reads TGCGCCAGCAGCCAAGGGGGACTAGCGGATGGGGAGCAGTTCTTC.

Regarding this clone: The sample holds other DNA sequences that translate to the same CDR3. The gene calls are TRBV12-3 or TRBV12-4 and TRBJ2-5; perhaps TRBD1 as D (5 bases). Trimming shortened V by 1 base and J by 2 bases, and 5 bases separated the two germline ends. The CDR3 totals 13 residues. The chain's CDR3 is CASSLGQQETQYF. As DNA, the CDR3 is TGTGCCAGCAGTTTAGGACAGCAAGAGACCCAGTACTTC.

The table lists this clone with a count of one. J is TRBJ1-5 and V is TRBV7-2, with TRBD1 identical over 8 bases. The CDR3 runs to 13 residues. Unmatched junction bases numbered 0, after V lost 3 bases and J lost 5 bases. CDR1 SGHTA and CDR2 FQGNSA come from the germline V gene. CDR3 coding DNA: TGTGCCAGCAGCTTCAGGGGGCATCAGCCCCAGCATTTT. It translates to CASSFRGHQPQHF.

This chain connects TRBV7-6 to TRBJ2-3; TRBD2 agrees at 14 bases. Trimming removed 5 bases from V and 3 bases from J; junction bases left unmatched: 7. CDR3 length: 17 amino acids. From germline, CDR1 is SGHVS and CDR2 FNYEAQ. CDR3 in DNA: TGTGCCAGCAGCCCTAGACTAGCGGGGGGGATGACAGATACGCAGTATTTT. It specifies CASSPRLAGGMTDTQYF.

The V call is TRBV15, the J call TRBJ1-6, with unresolved D. V was trimmed by 7 bases and J by 6 bases, leaving 7 bases between them. This CDR3 contains 12 residues. The germline gives CDR1 LNHNV, CDR2 YYDKDF (reference sequence). CDR3 sequence (DNA): TGTGCCACCACTGGGAGTAATTCACCCCTCCACTTT. Residues: CATTGSNSPLHF.

The CDR3 loop is CASSLRRGQGITEAFF. The CDR3 coding sequence is TGTGCCAGCAGCTTACGGAGGGGCCAGGGCATCACTGAAGCTTTCTTT. V usage is TRBV7-8 and J usage is TRBJ1-1; maybe TRBD1 (5 bases). The CDR3 covers 16 residues. Between the trimmed V and J ends, which lost 2 bases and 4 bases, there was a span of 17 bases. CDR1 and CDR2 (germline): SGHVS, FQNEAQ.

J is TRBJ2-3 and V is TRBV13; no firm D call. This CDR3 region has 13 residues. Per the germline V gene, CDR1 is PRHDT and CDR2 is FYEKMQ (reference sequence). Between the trimmed V and J ends, which lost 2 bases and 4 bases, there was a span of 7 bases. As DNA, the CDR3 is TGTGCCAGCAGCTTATCGGCGGCAGATACGCAGTATTTT. Translating gives CASSLSAADTQYF.